The next 18 T cell receptor beta chains were all read from a single sample in a study of T cell responses to AZD1222 COVID-19 vaccine. Assay: immunoSEQ multiplex PCR; the TCRdb copy retains only in-frame clones and omits some. The table shows 150,000 to 200,000 clones, with roughly 90% occurring only once. The starting material was peripheral blood, obtained on day 0 of AZD1222 vaccination. Receptor source: an adult in good health.

This clone was counted a few times. The chain carries TRBV4-3 and TRBJ1-1; D gene unclear. V lost 0 bases and J lost 5, with 10 bases in between. Germline V gives CDR1 LGHNA, CDR2 YSLEER. This CDR3 is built from 14 residues. The DNA for the CDR3 is TGCGCCAGCAGCCAAGATTCGGGTATAACTGAAGCTTTCTTT. Its protein is CASSQDSGITEAFF.

The chain links TRBV4-1 to TRBJ1-5; 7 bases align to TRBD1. The CDR3 spans 17 residues. Trimming at V came to 3 bases and at J to 0 bases, leaving 8 bases not matched to a gene. The germline V gene encodes CDR1 MGHRA and CDR2 YSYEKL. The CDR3 sequence is CASSQEKTGLSNQPQHF. The DNA of the CDR3 is TGCGCCAGCAGCCAGGAAAAGACAGGGCTTAGCAATCAGCCCCAGCATTTT.

The rearrangement joins TRBV29-1 to TRBJ2-5, with 8 nucleotides matching TRBD1. Trimming removed 6 bases from V and 4 bases from J; junction bases left unmatched: 4. Germline CDR1 is SQVTM and CDR2 is ANQGSEA. This CDR3 contains 12 residues. The CDR3 spells CSVLQGGETQYF. CDR3 sequence (DNA): TGCAGCGTCTTACAGGGGGGAGAGACCCAGTACTTC.

This rearrangement joins TRBV28 to TRBJ1-5; 9 bases match TRBD1. The V and J ends lost 4 bases and 7 bases, in that order; junction bases with no gene match: 11. The CDR3 is 16 residues long. Germline loops: CDR1 MDHEN, CDR2 SYDVKM. The CDR3 loop is CASSSVRDRAYQPQHF. In DNA, the CDR3 is TGTGCCAGCAGTTCCGTCCGGGACAGGGCTTACCAGCCCCAGCATTTT.

This sequence joins TRBV7-2 and TRBJ2-7, with 8 bases that match TRBD2. V shed 4 bases and J 7 bases; nucleotides not matched to a gene: 12. Germline V gene data show CDR1 as SGHTA and CDR2 as FQGNSA. The CDR3 length is 15 residues. CDR3 nucleotides: TGTGCCAGCAGCTACCGCCTAGCGGGTGCTGTAGAGCAGTACTTC. Its translation is CASSYRLAGAVEQYF.

V is TRBV5-6 and J is TRBJ2-3, with 9 bases fitting TRBD1. The junction had 6 bases not matched to a gene; V was cut back by 3 bases and J by 7 bases. CDR1 is SGHDT, CDR2 YYEEEE, per germline. The CDR3 loop spans 14 amino acids. The CDR3 sequence is CASSSRQGEYTQYF. CDR3 DNA sequence: TGTGCCAGCAGCTCCAGACAGGGGGAATATACGCAGTATTTT.

This rearrangement joins TRBV29-1 to TRBJ1-1; TRBD1 matches at 11 bases. With 7 bases clipped from V and 4 bases from J, the junction kept 5 bases outside the gene matches. The CDR3 is 13 amino acids. Per the germline V gene, CDR1 is SQVTM and CDR2 is ANQGSEA. CDR3 nucleotide sequence: TGCAGCGACTCCGGGACAGGGGGCACTGAAGCTTTCTTT. Residues: CSDSGTGGTEAFF.

The CDR3 nucleotides read TGTGCCAGTAGTAGGGAAGTAAGTCCGACTGAAGCTTTCTTT. Its protein is CASSREVSPTEAFF. V and J are TRBV19 and TRBJ1-1; the D is unclear. The CDR3 spans 14 residues. Germline-derived CDR1 and CDR2 are LNHDA and SQIVND (reference sequence). Trimming cost V 4 bases and J 5 bases, with 14 bases left between them.

The chain is built from TRBV28 and TRBJ2-1; 10 bases match TRBD2. The CDR3 loop spans 17 amino acids. Trimming at V came to 2 bases and at J to 6 bases, leaving 10 bases not matched to a gene. In germline, CDR1 is MDHEN, CDR2 SYDVKM. Here the CDR3 DNA reads TGTGCCAGCAGTTTAATCGGGGCGAGCGGGAGGGCCAATGAGCAGTTCTTC. Translating it yields CASSLIGASGRANEQFF.

This chain links TRBV5-1 with TRBJ1-1; 9 nucleotides agree with TRBD1. In germline, CDR1 is SGHRS, CDR2 YFSETQ. This CDR3 has 16 residues. J lost 0 bases, V lost 5 bases, and 8 bases had no gene match. The CDR3 nucleotides are TGCGCCAGCAGGCAAGGACAGGGGCGAATGAACACTGAAGCTTTCTTT. It is translated as CASRQGQGRMNTEAFF.

V usage is TRBV7-8 and J usage is TRBJ1-2; 9 nucleotides align to TRBD1. The CDR3 has 15 amino acids. Germline loops: CDR1 SGHVS, CDR2 FQNEAQ. V lost 3 bases, J lost 5 bases, and 7 bases stayed unmatched. The CDR3 coding sequence is TGTGCCAGCAGCTTCAGTACAGGGGGCGGATATGGCTACACCTTC. Translation: CASSFSTGGGYGYTF.

V and J are TRBV6-1 and TRBJ2-7, with a possible D match to TRBD1 (6 bases). Germline CDR1 and CDR2: MNHNS and SASEGT. This CDR3 is built from 14 residues. The V and J ends lost 3 bases and 2 bases respectively, with 11 bases between them. The CDR3 DNA follows: TGTGCCAGCAGTGACCTGGGGGCAGCCTACGAGCAGTACTTC. The encoded protein is CASSDLGAAYEQYF.

V gene TRBV2 combines with J gene TRBJ1-5; D is possibly TRBD1 (6 bases). This CDR3 region has 13 residues. The V and J ends lost 8 bases and 4 bases respectively, with 12 bases between them. Germline CDR1 SNHLY, CDR2 FYNNEI. For the CDR3, the DNA is TGTGCCAGCTCCCCAGGGGCAAATCAGCCCCAGCATTTT. Amino acids: CASSPGANQPQHF. The entire variable domain, with the rest obtained from reference TRBV2 and TRBJ1-5, is as follows: EPEVTQTPSHQVTQMGQEVILRCVPISNHLYFYWYRQILGQKVEFLVSFYNNEISEKSEIFDDQFSVERPDGSNFTLKIRSTKLEDSAMYFCASSPGANQPQHFGDGTRLSIL.

The V call is TRBV27, the J call TRBJ2-7; unclear D gene. The germline V gene has CDR1 MNHEY and CDR2 SMNVEV (reference sequence). The CDR3 sequence is 13 residues long. V lost 6 bases to trimming and J lost 2 bases, with 11 bases between them. CDR3 loop: CASRPPLAYEQYF. DNA for the CDR3: TGTGCCAGCAGGCCACCCCTTGCCTACGAGCAGTACTTC.

The chain employs TRBV28 and TRBJ1-4; 7 nucleotides agree with TRBD1. V dropped 5 bases and J dropped 8; count of bases not matched to a gene: 8. Per germline, CDR1 MDHEN and CDR2 SYDVKM. This CDR3 has 14 amino acids. For the CDR3, the DNA is TGTGCCAGCAGTCGACAACAGGGGTCCGAAAAACTGTTTTTT. This codes for CASSRQQGSEKLFF.

The J gene is TRBJ2-7, the V gene TRBV5-1, with 15 bases matching TRBD2. The V and J ends lost 3 bases and 6 bases, in that order; junction bases with no gene match: 4. The CDR3 runs 15 residues. CDR1 and CDR2 from the germline V gene are SGHRS and YFSETQ. The CDR3 here is CASSYGLAGGSEQYF. The CDR3, as DNA: TGCGCCAGCAGCTACGGACTAGCGGGAGGGAGCGAGCAGTACTTC. Using reference TRBV5-1 and TRBJ2-7 for the parts outside the CDR3, the full variable domain is KAGVTQTPRYLIKTRGQQVTLSCSPISGHRSVSWYQQTPGQGLQFLFEYFSETQRNKGNFPGRFSGRQFSNSRSEMNVSTLELGDSALYLCASSYGLAGGSEQYFGPGTRLTVT.

The chain carries TRBV12-2 and TRBJ2-1. TRBV12-2 is a documented pseudogene. The CDR3 is 13 residues long. The CDR3 nucleotides read TGTGCAAGTCGCTTAGGCTCCACCAATGAGCAGTTCTTC. As protein: CASRLGSTNEQFF.

The V and J genes are TRBV28 and TRBJ1-5, with 7 positions matching TRBD1. CDR1 is MDHEN, CDR2 SYDVKM, per germline. V shed 6 bases, J shed 0 bases, and the junction held 14 bases outside the gene matches. CDR3 length: 18 amino acids. As DNA, the CDR3 is TGTGCCAGCAGCCGGGACAGCCGCAAGGGGTATAGCAATCAGCCCCAGCATTTT. Residues: CASSRDSRKGYSNQPQHF.